This TCR beta chain was captured by sequencing in a study of T cells in localized non-small cell lung cancer. This CDR3 has 14 residues. V lost 0 bases, J lost 4 bases, and 7 bases lay in between. The germline CDR1 and CDR2 sequences are SGDLS and YYNGEE. The protocol was immunoSEQ multiplex PCR, while the TCRdb copy is restricted to in-frame clones and leaves out a portion. The sample carries about 59,000 clones, 70% to 90% recorded once. General observations from the study: In adjacent lung, a median around 55 of the top 100 tumor clones were found.

A single count supports this clone. The antigen is not known. This receptor was obtained from a man aged 40 to 69 with stage I squamous cell lung carcinoma. The gene calls are TRBV9 and TRBJ2-2; D possibly corresponds to TRBD1 (6 bases). This specimen was peripheral blood, taken before any cancer treatment. The CDR3 reads CASSVAGVTGELFF. The CDR3 DNA reads as TGTGCCAGCAGCGTAGCAGGGGTCACCGGGGAGCTGTTTTTT.